This T cell receptor beta chain was identified during a study of long-term antiretroviral therapy in people with HIV. Study-wide findings and caveats: Researchers lacked any data on ART adherence, viral resistance or therapy changes. Whereas controls had wider CDR3 length ranges, HIV repertoires had narrower ones.

With regard to this clone: Its antigen is unidentified.

Per germline, CDR1 MNHNS and CDR2 SASEGT. The CDR3 loop spans 15 amino acids. Unmatched junction bases numbered 3, after V lost 4 bases and J lost 0 bases. Version v3.0 of the immunoSEQ assay was performed at survey level. The target of sequencing was about 35,000-50,000 T-cell genomes per sample. Profiled with immunoSEQ multiplex PCR; TCRdb holds only in-frame clones, not every one. Of some 30,000 clones in the sample, 95% to 98% are singletons; the top ten hold 1.5% to 2%. Sample: unsorted PBMCs, taken 7.6 years after starting antiretroviral therapy. The clonotype originates from a man between 25 and 39 years old with HIV. The rearrangement joins TRBV6-1 to TRBJ2-4, with 7 bases fitting TRBD1. This CDR3 is CASSGTGVAKNIQYF. The DNA of the CDR3 is TGTGCCAGCAGTGGAACAGGGGTAGCCAAAAACATTCAGTACTTC.